A single sample gave rise to the 32 T cell receptor beta chains below, sequenced in a study of blood T cell repertoires in COVID-19. Assay: immunoSEQ multiplex PCR; the TCRdb copy retains only in-frame clones and omits some. Counted here are more than 350,000 clones, about 83% occurring once; the ten biggest clones make up 10%. Sequenced sample: PBMCs or T cells enriched from blood (not recorded which). These TCRs come from a woman between 45 and 65 years old who had recovered from COVID-19.

As to this clone: Other DNA sequences within the sample encode an identical CDR3. The rearrangement uses TRBV10-3 and TRBJ1-5; 10 bases match TRBD1. Germline V gene data show CDR1 as ENHRY and CDR2 as SYGVKD. V was pared by 1 base and J by 3 bases, with 9 bases of the junction left unmatched. This CDR3 spans 18 amino acids. This CDR3 reads CAISEYGQGVGSNQPQHF. CDR3 coding DNA: TGTGCCATCAGTGAGTACGGACAGGGGGTTGGTTCCAATCAGCCCCAGCATTTT.

V is TRBV6-5 and J is TRBJ1-2, with D perhaps TRBD1 (6 bases). CDR3 length: 12 amino acids. V was clipped by 5 bases and J by 7 bases, with 11 bases between them. The germline CDR1 and CDR2 sequences are MNHEY and SVGAGI. The CDR3 sequence is CASSTGRSGYTF. The CDR3 region has the DNA TGTGCCAGCAGTACAGGGCGGAGTGGCTACACCTTC.

V is TRBV2 and J is TRBJ2-1; D is possibly TRBD1 (5 bases). This CDR3 is 13 amino acids long. V lost 6 bases to trimming and J lost 10 bases, with 16 bases between them. Germline V gives CDR1 SNHLY, CDR2 FYNNEI. CDR3 bases: TGTGCCAGCAGGGACCCGTGGGGCGGCGAGCAGTTCTTC. This encodes CASRDPWGGEQFF.

CDR3 in amino acids: CASSIGGYSNQPQHF. The CDR3 DNA sequence: TGTGCCAGTAGTATTGGGGGGTATAGCAATCAGCCCCAGCATTTT. V usage is TRBV19 and J usage is TRBJ1-5; D may be TRBD1 (5 bases). Trimming left V 3 bases short and J 0 bases short, with 9 bases between. Germline CDR1 reads LNHDA; CDR2 reads SQIVND (reference sequence). CDR3 length: 15 amino acids. The entire variable domain, with the rest obtained from reference TRBV19 and TRBJ1-5, is as follows: DGGITQSPKYLFRKEGQNVTLSCEQNLNHDAMYWYRQDPGQGLRLIYYSQIVNDFQKGDIAEGYSVSREKKESFPLTVTSAQKNPTAFYLCASSIGGYSNQPQHFGDGTRLSIL.

The chain couples TRBV7-9 to TRBJ2-5, with D perhaps matching TRBD1 (6 bases). Trimming stripped 6 bases from V and 5 bases from J, with 16 bases between. The germline gives CDR1 SEHNR, CDR2 FQNEAQ (reference sequence). CDR3 length equals 14 residues. CDR3 coding DNA: TGTGCCAGCAGAAGAGGGGGTTCGGATGAGACCCAGTACTTC. Encoded protein: CASRRGGSDETQYF.

This chain uses TRBV14 with TRBJ1-1, with D unresolved. CDR3 length: 13 amino acids. Germline V lookup: CDR1 SGHDN, CDR2 FVKESK. Trimming left V 2 bases short and J 1 base short, with 5 bases between. The CDR3 sequence: CASSQRQNTEAFF. The CDR3 bases are TGTGCCAGCAGCCAAAGACAGAACACTGAAGCTTTCTTT.

J is TRBJ1-4 and V is TRBV19, with 10 bases matching TRBD1. Germline CDR1 reads LNHDA; CDR2 reads SQIVND (reference sequence). The CDR3 spans 15 residues. The J segment lost 8 bases and the V segment lost 3 bases, leaving 6 bases of the junction unmatched. The CDR3 reads CASSIQGTGVEKLFF. In nucleotides, the CDR3 is TGTGCCAGTAGTATTCAGGGGACAGGGGTAGAAAAACTGTTTTTT.

The genes are TRBV14 and TRBJ1-4, with D perhaps matching TRBD1 (6 bases). Germline V CDR1 and CDR2: SGHDN, FVKESK. Trimming took off 6 bases at V and 6 bases at J, with 26 bases between the two ends. The CDR3 is made up of 18 amino acids. In DNA, the CDR3 is TGTGCCAGCAGTGGCACTTGGGGGCCCGGAGACAGAGATGAAAAACTGTTTTTT. Encoded protein: CASSGTWGPGDRDEKLFF.

The chain combines TRBV7-8 with TRBJ1-5; D is unresolved. Trimming cost V 7 bases and J 2 bases, with 9 bases left between them. Germline CDR1 is SGHVS and CDR2 is FQNEAQ. The CDR3 is made up of 13 amino acids. The DNA for the CDR3 is TGTGCCAGCACCTTCACGGGCAATCAGCCCCAGCATTTT. This gives the protein CASTFTGNQPQHF.

The CDR3 protein is CASSPGTLSYNEQFF. CDR3 nucleotides: TGTGCCAGCAGCCCCGGGACTCTCTCCTACAATGAGCAGTTCTTC. The chain has TRBV4-2 and TRBJ2-1, with D possibly TRBD2 on 6 matching bases. Germline values: CDR1 LGHNA, CDR2 YNFKEQ. This CDR3 has 15 amino acids. The V and J ends lost 4 bases and 0 bases respectively, with 10 bases between them.

The V call is TRBV12-3 or TRBV12-4, the J call TRBJ1-2; 7 bases are shared with TRBD1. Trimming cost V 6 bases and J 4 bases; bases outside gene matches: 5. The CDR3 loop spans 13 amino acids. CDR3 DNA sequence: TGTGCCAGCAGCCAATCAGGGGGCTATGGCTACACCTTC. Its protein is CASSQSGGYGYTF.

This chain uses TRBV5-1 with TRBJ1-2; a weak D match, TRBD1 (6 bases). With 3 bases removed from V and 3 bases from J, the gap between germline ends came to 18 bases. The CDR3 has 16 residues. The V gene's germline CDR1 is SGHRS and CDR2 YFSETQ. The CDR3 bases are TGCGCCAGCAGCTCTGGATCCGTCAGGGGATACTATGGCTACACCTTC. Translating gives CASSSGSVRGYYGYTF. The whole variable domain, remainder taken from reference TRBV5-1 and TRBJ1-2, is KAGVTQTPRYLIKTRGQQVTLSCSPISGHRSVSWYQQTPGQGLQFLFEYFSETQRNKGNFPGRFSGRQFSNSRSEMNVSTLELGDSALYLCASSSGSVRGYYGYTFGSGTRLTVV.

V is TRBV4-3 and J is TRBJ1-1, with D tentatively TRBD1 (5 bases). Deletions cut 6 bases from V and 3 bases from J, with 17 bases between. The CDR3 runs 15 residues. Per the germline V gene, CDR1 is LGHNA and CDR2 is YSLEER. For the CDR3, the DNA is TGCGCCAGCAGTTCGGAGGGGATGGAATACACTGAAGCTTTCTTT. Translating it yields CASSSEGMEYTEAFF.

The CDR3 DNA is TGTGCCAGCAGCCAAAACTTAGCCAACACTGAAGCTTTCTTT. Its protein product is CASSQNLANTEAFF. The genes are TRBV14 and TRBJ1-1; no clear D gene. V was trimmed by 2 bases and J by 2 bases, leaving 9 bases between them. The CDR3 covers 14 residues. The germline CDR1 and CDR2 sequences are SGHDN and FVKESK.

The chain is built from TRBV6-6 and TRBJ1-2; D is uncertain. Trimming took off 2 bases at V and 8 bases at J, with 18 bases between the two ends. Germline V CDR1 and CDR2: MNHNY, SVGAGI (reference sequence). The CDR3 has 15 amino acids. The CDR3: CASSYVTEDGRGYTF. The CDR3 nucleotides read TGTGCCAGCAGTTACGTGACGGAGGATGGGAGAGGCTACACCTTC.

The chain carries TRBV5-1 and TRBJ2-1; no clear D. CDR1 is SGHRS and CDR2 is YFSETQ in the germline V gene. Between the trimmed V and J ends, which lost 2 bases and 0 bases, there was a span of 9 bases. The CDR3 sequence is 15 residues long. The chain's CDR3 is CASSLGASSYNEQFF. DNA of the CDR3: TGCGCCAGCAGCTTAGGAGCGAGCTCCTACAATGAGCAGTTCTTC.

The chain combines TRBV7-9 with TRBJ2-7; TRBD1 is a possible D gene (6 bases). V lost 10 bases and J 7 bases, leaving 17 bases between the germline ends. Germline V CDR1 and CDR2: SEHNR, FQNEAQ (reference sequence). There are 12 residues in the CDR3. In DNA, the CDR3 is TGTGCCACCCACAGGGATAAGGGTGAGCAGTACTTC. It is translated as CATHRDKGEQYF.

The chain recombines TRBV19 with TRBJ1-1; the match to TRBD1 covers 9 bases. Germline loops: CDR1 LNHDA, CDR2 SQIVND (reference sequence). V dropped 7 bases and J dropped 1; count of bases not matched to a gene: 4. The CDR3 consists of 14 residues. The CDR3 is CASNPGQGNTEAFF. The CDR3 bases are TGTGCCAGTAACCCGGGACAGGGGAACACTGAAGCTTTCTTT.

The chain recombines TRBV9 with TRBJ1-3; perhaps TRBD1 as D (5 bases). The ends were cut back, 2 bases at V and 0 bases at J, with 9 bases in the middle. The CDR3 consists of 15 residues. Germline CDR1 is SGDLS and CDR2 is YYNGEE. The DNA for the CDR3 is TGTGCCAGCAGCGTCAGGGCCTCCTCTGGAAACACCATATATTTT. It is translated as CASSVRASSGNTIYF.

The chain employs TRBV7-6 and TRBJ2-2; D unclear. There are 14 residues in the CDR3. CDR1 is SGHVS and CDR2 is FNYEAQ in the germline V gene. The V end was cut by 8 bases, the J end by 3 bases, with 13 bases between. CDR3 protein: CASCNPSDTGELFF. The DNA for the CDR3 is TGTGCCAGCTGTAACCCATCGGACACCGGGGAGCTGTTTTTT.

V usage is TRBV2 and J usage is TRBJ2-5; 7 nucleotides line up with TRBD1. V gave up 6 bases and J gave up 5 bases; unmatched junction bases: 6. The CDR3 spans 13 residues. Germline V gene lookup returns CDR1 SNHLY and CDR2 FYNNEI. The CDR3 region is CASRDRVGETQYF. CDR3 bases: TGTGCCAGCAGAGACAGGGTGGGGGAGACCCAGTACTTC.

The chain uses TRBV6-7 and TRBJ1-2; TRBD1 might be the D (5 bases). TRBV6-7 falls under the ORF class, with uncertain function. V lost 6 bases, J lost 3 bases, and 14 bases lay in between. The length of the CDR3 is 14 residues. The CDR3 reads CASRDGGCDYGYTF. In DNA, the CDR3 is TGTGCCAGCAGAGACGGGGGGTGCGACTATGGCTACACCTTC.

This clone was picked up a small number of times. V and J are TRBV21-1 and TRBJ1-5; TRBD1 is taken as the D call from the table, unchecked against the DNA. TRBV21-1 is a documented pseudogene. This CDR3 spans 16 amino acids. The DNA of the CDR3 is TGTGCCAGCAGCAAAGTGAAGACACTCCCAAATCAGCCCCAGCATTTT. It encodes CASSKVKTLPNQPQHF.

This clone was recorded once. The chain has TRBV6-2 or TRBV6-3 and TRBJ1-5; TRBD1 matches 9 bases. V shed 6 bases, J shed 4 bases, and the junction held 4 bases outside the gene matches. This CDR3 region has 14 residues. The germline V gene encodes CDR1 MNHEY and CDR2 SVGEGT. The CDR3 DNA reads as TGTGCCAGCAGCCGAGGACAGGGGAATCAGCCCCAGCATTTT. It codes for CASSRGQGNQPQHF.

The genes are TRBV18 and TRBJ2-2; D is possibly TRBD1 (6 bases). CDR1 and CDR2 (germline): KGHSH, LQKENI. V lost 2 bases and J lost 7, with 14 bases in between. This CDR3 contains 15 residues. The DNA of the CDR3 is TGTGCCAGCTCACCAAACAGGGCGGAGAGCGGGGAGCTGTTTTTT. Translation gives CASSPNRAESGELFF.

The rearrangement links TRBV19 to TRBJ2-1, with TRBD2 identical over 7 bases. Germline V gene lookup returns CDR1 LNHDA and CDR2 SQIVND (reference sequence). CDR3 length: 16 residues. J lost 0 bases, V lost 8 bases, and 10 bases had no gene match. The CDR3 loop is CASQRASGSSYNEQFF. DNA for the CDR3: TGTGCCAGTCAAAGGGCTAGCGGCAGCTCCTACAATGAGCAGTTCTTC.

This chain links TRBV4-3 with TRBJ1-2; 7 nucleotides agree with TRBD1. V trimming: 4 bases; J trimming: 4 bases; junction bases outside the gene matches: 9. Germline V gene lookup returns CDR1 LGHNA and CDR2 YSLEER. There are 15 residues in the CDR3. The CDR3 region is CASSLRGFIRYGYTF. CDR3 bases: TGCGCCAGCAGCCTCAGGGGGTTTATCCGCTATGGCTACACCTTC.

The gene calls are TRBV3-1 (or the pseudogene TRBV3-2) and TRBJ2-1; D is perhaps TRBD2 (7 bases). The CDR3 is 13 residues long. Germline V gene data show CDR1 as LGHDT and CDR2 as YNNKEL (reference sequence). With 11 bases removed from V and 5 bases from J, the gap between germline ends came to 16 bases. The CDR3 loop reads CAAGASGNNEQFF. In nucleotides, the CDR3 is TGTGCCGCGGGGGCTAGCGGAAACAATGAGCAGTTCTTC.

The CDR3 loop reads CATSGTGFGYTF. The CDR3 region has the DNA TGTGCCACCTCCGGGACAGGTTTTGGCTACACCTTC. The V and J genes are TRBV6-5 and TRBJ1-2; TRBD1 matches at 8 bases. The CDR3 runs to 12 residues. V gave up 10 bases and J gave up 7 bases; unmatched junction bases: 8. From germline, CDR1 is MNHEY and CDR2 SVGAGI.

The chain joins TRBV10-3 to TRBJ1-2; D is perhaps TRBD1 (5 bases). The CDR3 consists of 13 residues. Trimming took 6 bases from V and 1 from J, leaving 9 bases between them. CDR1 is ENHRY, CDR2 SYGVKD, per germline. The CDR3 protein is CAISTDSNYGYTF. CDR3 nucleotides: TGTGCCATCAGCACCGACAGTAACTATGGCTACACCTTC.

The chain couples TRBV6-2 or TRBV6-3 to TRBJ1-5, with D perhaps matching TRBD1 (5 bases). CDR3 length equals 17 residues. The germline V gene has CDR1 MNHEY and CDR2 SVGEGT. Between the trimmed V and J ends, which lost 4 bases and 2 bases, there was a span of 18 bases. The CDR3 sequence is CASSSTPEGVGNQPQHF. As DNA, the CDR3 is TGTGCCAGCAGTTCTACTCCCGAAGGGGTGGGCAATCAGCCCCAGCATTTT.

With regard to this clone: Mismatch with germline at one junction end may stem from a read error. The chain carries TRBV2 and TRBJ2-1; 7 bases agree with TRBD1. The germline V gene encodes CDR1 SNHLY and CDR2 FYNNEI. The CDR3 contains 16 residues. This CDR3 is CASSEAPVTGNRGDIF. DNA for the CDR3: TGTGCCAGCAGTGAAGCGCCAGTCACCGGGAACAGGGGCGATATCTTC.